What follows are 9 T cell receptor beta chains derived from one specimen sequenced in a study of OX40 agonist ivuxolimab in advanced cancers. Generated by immunoSEQ multiplex PCR, the TCRdb table keeps only in-frame clones and is missing some. This sample has about 61,000 clones, with roughly nine tenths found just once. This sample comprised CD4+ or CD8+ T cells sorted from blood, obtained in a trial of the OX40 agonist ivuxolimab. These receptor sequences come from an adult with an advanced solid tumor such as melanoma, head and neck, liver or kidney cancer.

The chain has TRBV7-9 and TRBJ1-6; no reliable D call. In germline, CDR1 is SEHNR, CDR2 FQNEAQ (reference sequence). Trimming shortened V by 5 bases and J by 7 bases, and 6 bases separated the two germline ends. The CDR3 extends over 12 amino acids. This chain's CDR3 is CASSQNNSPLHF. In DNA, the CDR3 is TGTGCCAGCAGCCAGAACAATTCACCCCTCCACTTT.

The V gene is TRBV5-5, the J gene TRBJ1-5; 8 nucleotides line up with TRBD1. This CDR3 comprises 14 residues. With V trimmed by 4 bases and J by 6 bases, 6 bases remained unmatched. CDR1 SGHKS and CDR2 YYEKEE come from the germline V gene (reference sequence). The CDR3 sequence: CASSADRGAQPQHF. Written as DNA, the CDR3 is TGTGCCAGCAGCGCAGACAGGGGAGCTCAGCCCCAGCATTTT.

The chain recombines TRBV7-8 with TRBJ1-4; TRBD1 is a possible D gene (5 bases). Trimming cost V 5 bases and J 4 bases, with 14 bases left between them. This CDR3 has 15 residues. The germline gives CDR1 SGHVS, CDR2 FQNEAQ. The CDR3 loop is CASSRRGLGNEKLFF. CDR3 bases: TGTGCCAGCAGCCGTCGGGGCCTCGGTAATGAAAAACTGTTTTTT.

The chain combines TRBV7-8 with TRBJ1-2, with 7 bases that match TRBD1. This CDR3 is built from 14 residues. The germline gives CDR1 SGHVS, CDR2 FQNEAQ. Trimming removed 6 bases from V and 5 bases from J; junction bases left unmatched: 9. CDR3 nucleotide sequence: TGTGCCAGCAGACTAGGGACAGAACTATATGGCTACACCTTC. It specifies CASRLGTELYGYTF.

The chain carries TRBV2 and TRBJ2-7, with 8 bases that match TRBD1. The CDR3 runs to 14 residues. V lost 4 bases to trimming and J lost 4 bases; unmatched junction nucleotides: 6. Germline V gives CDR1 SNHLY, CDR2 FYNNEI. CDR3 residues: CASSGQGAGYEQYF. The CDR3 DNA sequence: TGTGCCAGCAGTGGGCAGGGGGCCGGATACGAGCAGTACTTC.

This clone was recorded a few times. The chain uses TRBV27 and TRBJ1-2, with TRBD1 matching 10 bases. V shed 7 bases and J 3 bases; nucleotides not matched to a gene: 14. The CDR3 is made up of 17 amino acids. The germline gives CDR1 MNHEY, CDR2 SMNVEV (reference sequence). The CDR3 reads CASTPSRGTGVYYGYTF. The CDR3 region has the DNA TGTGCCAGCACCCCTAGCAGGGGGACAGGGGTATACTATGGCTACACCTTC.

The J gene is TRBJ1-1, the V gene TRBV27; 7 nucleotides agree with TRBD1. Germline V gene sequence: CDR1 MNHEY, CDR2 SMNVEV (reference sequence). The CDR3 is made up of 14 amino acids. V was pared by 8 bases and J by 1 base, with 7 bases of the junction left unmatched. The CDR3 region has the DNA TGTGCCAGCCGTCGACAGGGCTCGAACACTGAAGCTTTCTTT. Translation gives CASRRQGSNTEAFF.

The V gene is TRBV19, the J gene TRBJ2-5; D might be TRBD1 (6 bases). With 1 base removed from V and 5 bases from J, the gap between germline ends came to 14 bases. CDR1 LNHDA and CDR2 SQIVND come from the germline V gene (reference sequence). The CDR3 loop spans 15 amino acids. In nucleotides, the CDR3 is TGTGCCAGTAGTATAGTCCACGGGACATGGGAGACCCAGTACTTC. As protein: CASSIVHGTWETQYF.

This chain uses TRBV2 with TRBJ1-2, with TRBD1 matching over 9 bases. CDR1 is SNHLY and CDR2 is FYNNEI in the germline V gene. V lost 6 bases and J lost 7; bases outside the gene matches: 18. The CDR3 has 17 amino acids. CDR3 coding DNA: TGTGCCAGCAGAAGACAGGGGGAGATAAGCGGAACTACTGGCTACACCTTC. Its protein product is CASRRQGEISGTTGYTF.